The rows below give T cell receptor beta chains drawn from one sample of a study of Ad26.COV2.S vaccination and SARS-CoV-2 variants. Clones were sequenced by immunoSEQ multiplex PCR, and TCRdb holds only the in-frame ones, with some missing. This table has around 300,000 clones, almost 90% appearing once. Sequencing was performed on peripheral blood, taken in a trial of Ad26.COV2.S vaccine versus placebo. These receptors were taken from a person aged 18-60 years who received the Ad26.COV2.S COVID-19 vaccine or a placebo. The CDR3 runs from the conserved cysteine through the conserved F or W. The D gene is left open where the match is weak. A row's size may be missing; if present it is once, few, many or a size class.

v_gene	j_gene	d_gene	abundance	CDR3nt	CDR3aa
TRBV27	TRBJ1-3	-	-	TGTGCCAGCAGTCTTACCCGAGGAAACACCATATATTTT	CASSLTRGNTIYF
TRBV11-3	TRBJ1-6	-	-	TGTGCCAGCAGCTTAGAGGGGGTAACGAGCTCCTATAATTCACCCCTCCACTTT	CASSLEGVTSSYNSPLHF
TRBV11-2	TRBJ1-2	-	-	TGTGCCAGCAGCTTAGAACACCAGACAGGAGATCTGGATGGCTACACCTTC	CASSLEHQTGDLDGYTF
TRBV19	TRBJ2-1	TRBD1	-	TGTGCCAGTCCATTGACACAGGGGGCAACCAATGAGCAGTTCTTC	CASPLTQGATNEQFF
TRBV5-1	TRBJ1-1	-	-	TGCGCCAGCAGCGAAACTGTTATGAACACTGAAGCTTTCTTT	CASSETVMNTEAFF
TRBV27	TRBJ1-2	-	-	TGTGCCAGCCGGCGGGCGGATTCCTATGGCTACACCTTC	CASRRADSYGYTF
TRBV9	TRBJ2-1	TRBD1	-	TGTGCCAGCAGCCTAGGACTGACAGGGGATCAGTTCTTC	CASSLGLTGDQFF
TRBV3-1/TRBV3-2	TRBJ1-2	-	-	TGTGCCAGCAGCCCTTTGAGGCTTTATGGCTACACCTTC	CASSPLRLYGYTF
TRBV15	TRBJ2-1	-	-	TGTGCCACCAGCAGTTCAGTAGTTCCCAATGAGCAGTTCTTC	CATSSSVVPNEQFF
TRBV6-2/TRBV6-3	TRBJ2-5	TRBD2	few	TGTGCCAGCAGTTACCCGCGGGGGTCAGAGACCCAGTACTTC	CASSYPRGSETQYF
TRBV4-3	TRBJ2-1	-	once	TGCGCCAGCAGCCAAGTAGAGAACAATGAGCAGTTCTTC	CASSQVENNEQFF
TRBV19	TRBJ1-1	-	-	TGTGCCAGTAGGAAAGCCTGGAACACTGAAGCTTTCTTT	CASRKAWNTEAFF
TRBV27	TRBJ1-2	-	-	TGTGCCAGCAGTTTAGACGGAAACTATGGCTACACCTTC	CASSLDGNYGYTF
TRBV24-1	TRBJ1-2	TRBD1	-	TGTGCCACCAGTGATTTGGGGACAGGGTACTATGGCTACACCTTC	CATSDLGTGYYGYTF
TRBV7-2	TRBJ1-6	-	-	TGTGCCAGCAGCTTACTGAGCTCCTATAATTCACCCCTCCACTTT	CASSLLSSYNSPLHF
TRBV30	TRBJ1-1	TRBD1	-	TGTGCCTGGAGTGCGGGCAGGGGGTACACTGAAGCTTTCTTT	CAWSAGRGYTEAFF
TRBV14	TRBJ2-1	-	-	TGTGCCAGCAGCCCCGCCGGGGTGGGGTACGACAATGAGCAGTTCTTC	CASSPAGVGYDNEQFF
TRBV5-4	TRBJ1-3	-	-	TGTGCCAGCAGCTCCTGGGGCAGGGGAGTAGGCGGAAACACCATATATTTT	CASSSWGRGVGGNTIYF
TRBV28	TRBJ2-5	TRBD2	-	TGTGCCAGCAGTCGTGACATCACTAGCGGGGAGACCCAGTACTTC	CASSRDITSGETQYF
TRBV19	TRBJ1-5	TRBD1	-	TGTGCCAGTAGTATTCCTGGAAGGGGGCGCACCCAGCCCCAGCATTTT	CASSIPGRGRTQPQHF
TRBV2	TRBJ2-5	-	once	TGTGCCAGCAGTACAAAAGAGACCCAGTACTTC	CASSTKETQYF
TRBV9	TRBJ2-3	-	-	TGTGCCAGCAGCTCCGGAGCCCGGGGCACAGATACGCAGTATTTT	CASSSGARGTDTQYF
TRBV30	TRBJ1-5	-	-	TGTGCCTGGAGTGTAGGAGCAGGAGGCAATCAGCCCCAGCATTTT	CAWSVGAGGNQPQHF
TRBV7-3	TRBJ2-5	TRBD2	-	TGTGCCAGCAGCTTATACCTGCGGGAGACTGTGGAAGAGACCCAGTACTTC	CASSLYLRETVEETQYF
TRBV5-1	TRBJ1-1	-	-	TGCGCCAGCAGCTGGCAGGGTGTAAACACTGAAGCTTTCTTT	CASSWQGVNTEAFF
TRBV7-8	TRBJ2-1	TRBD1	-	TGTGCCAGCAGCCACTTGGACAGGTCCTACAATGAGCAGTTCTTC	CASSHLDRSYNEQFF
TRBV5-1	TRBJ2-5	-	-	TGCGCCAGCAGCTCGGACTTCCAAGAGACCCAGTACTTC	CASSSDFQETQYF
TRBV29-1	TRBJ1-1	TRBD1	-	TGCAGCGTTGGTGACAGGGCTCTTGAAGCTTTCTTT	CSVGDRALEAFF
TRBV6-2/TRBV6-3	TRBJ1-2	TRBD1	-	TGTGCCAGCAGTTACGGGACAGGGCTCGTTGGCAACTATGGCTACACCTTC	CASSYGTGLVGNYGYTF
TRBV5-4	TRBJ2-1	-	-	TGTGCCAGCAGCTCCACTAGCAGATTGCTTCGTTATGCGTCCTACAATGAGCAGTTCTTC	CASSSTSRLLRYASYNEQFF
TRBV27	TRBJ2-1	TRBD2	-	TGTGCCAGCAGTTCTCTAGCGGGAGCCTTGTATGGGGGCACTTACAATGAGCAGTTCTTC	CASSSLAGALYGGTYNEQFF
TRBV6-1	TRBJ1-5	-	-	TGTGCAAGCAGTGGATCCGGTCCTTTCTTAAATCAGCCCCAGCATTTT	CASSGSGPFLNQPQHF
TRBV11-2	TRBJ2-1	-	-	TGTGCCAGCAGCTTAGTAGGGGCAGATAATACCCAGAACTACAATGAGCAGTTCTTC	CASSLVGADNTQNYNEQFF
TRBV6-1	TRBJ2-7	-	few	TGTGCCAGCAGTGAACTATCCGGGACTCCTTACGAGCAGTACTTC	CASSELSGTPYEQYF
TRBV19	TRBJ1-1	-	-	TGTGCCAGTAGGGTAGGGATGAACACTGAAGCTTTCTTT	CASRVGMNTEAFF
TRBV10-1	TRBJ2-2	-	-	TGCGCCAGCAGTGATGCTTCAGCCAACACCGGGGAGCTGTTTTTT	CASSDASANTGELFF
TRBV28	TRBJ2-1	-	-	TGTGCCAGCACTTCTCGGGCGGCAGGCCTCCACAATGAGCAGTTCTTC	CASTSRAAGLHNEQFF
TRBV18	TRBJ1-1	TRBD1	-	TGTGCCAGCTCACATGAGGGGGCAACTATAATGAACACTGAAGCTTTCTTT	CASSHEGATIMNTEAFF
TRBV9	TRBJ1-2	TRBD1	-	TGTGCCAGCAGCGTCCAGGGACAGCAACCTTACTACACCTTC	CASSVQGQQPYYTF
TRBV12-3/TRBV12-4	TRBJ1-2	-	-	TGTGCCAGCAGTTTGAGCAGGGACTATGGCTACACCTTC	CASSLSRDYGYTF
TRBV27	TRBJ2-1	-	-	TGTGCCAGCAGCCTTAGCGGATCATATAACAATGAGCAGTTCTTC	CASSLSGSYNNEQFF